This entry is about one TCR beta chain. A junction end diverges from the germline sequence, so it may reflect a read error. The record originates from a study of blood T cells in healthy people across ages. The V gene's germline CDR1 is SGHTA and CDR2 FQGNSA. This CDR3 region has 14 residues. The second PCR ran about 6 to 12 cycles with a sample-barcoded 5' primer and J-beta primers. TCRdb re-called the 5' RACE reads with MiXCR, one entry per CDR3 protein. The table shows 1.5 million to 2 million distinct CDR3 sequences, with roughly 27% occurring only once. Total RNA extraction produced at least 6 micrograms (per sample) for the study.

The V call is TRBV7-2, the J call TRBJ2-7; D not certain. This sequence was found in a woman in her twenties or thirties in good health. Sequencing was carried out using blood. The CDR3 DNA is TGTGCCGGCAGCTTTAATCCTCCCCCCTACGAGCAGTACTTC. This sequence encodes CAGSFNPPPYEQYF. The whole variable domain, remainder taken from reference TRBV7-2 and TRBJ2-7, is GAGVSQSPSNKVTEKGKDVELRCDPISGHTALYWYRQSLGQGLEFLIYFQGNSAPDKSGLPSDRFSAERTGGSVSTLTIQRTQQEDSAVYLCAGSFNPPPYEQYFGPGTRLTVT.